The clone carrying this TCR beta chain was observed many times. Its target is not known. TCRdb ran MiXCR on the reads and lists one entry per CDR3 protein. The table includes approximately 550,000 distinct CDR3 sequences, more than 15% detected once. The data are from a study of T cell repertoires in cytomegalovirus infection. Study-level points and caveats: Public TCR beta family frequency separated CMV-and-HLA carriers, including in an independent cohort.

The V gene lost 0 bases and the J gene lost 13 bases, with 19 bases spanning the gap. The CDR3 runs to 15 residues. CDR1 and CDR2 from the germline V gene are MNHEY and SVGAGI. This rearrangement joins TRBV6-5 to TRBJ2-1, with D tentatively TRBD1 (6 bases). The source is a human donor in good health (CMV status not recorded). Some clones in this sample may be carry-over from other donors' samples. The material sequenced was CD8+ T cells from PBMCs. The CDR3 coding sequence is TGTGCCAGCAGTTACTCAATGGGCCTGGACAGAAACCAGTTCTTC. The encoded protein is CASSYSMGLDRNQFF.